This T cell receptor (beta chain) originates from a study of spatial heterogeneity in lung cancer. Study-level information: Beta-chain sequences were consistently detected more often than alpha-chain sequences. Study-level results: Circulating ubiquitous expanded tumor TCRs were observed more frequently at resection than at follow-up.

TCRdb re-derived calls from the 5' RACE reads in MiXCR, one entry per CDR3 protein. The sample has tens of thousands of distinct CDR3 sequences, roughly 6.9% seen once. V shed 5 bases and J shed 6 bases, with 20 bases lying between them. The CDR3 totals 15 residues. The germline gives CDR1 KGHSH, CDR2 LQKENI. By share, this clonotype ranks as medium-sized. Its antigen is undetermined. Time point meaning: sample taken at primary tumor resection. Material for sequencing was whole RNA from tumor, nontumor lung or frozen PBMC, left unsorted. The source is a male donor with early-stage non-small cell lung cancer. V usage is TRBV18 and J usage is TRBJ2-7; D is possibly TRBD2 (6 bases). The specimen comprised PBMCs, sampled at surgery. The CDR3 DNA reads TGTGCCAGCTCAAATGATAGGGGAGGTTGGAGCGAGCAGTACGTC. Amino acids: CASSNDRGGWSEQYV.